This TCR beta chain was observed in a study of siplizumab effects on memory and regulatory T cells. Study results and caveats: Whether the proliferating Tregs (from siplizumab cultures) were suppressive was not confirmed.

The ends lost 0 bases at V and 7 bases at J; junction bases unmatched: 5. The CDR3 covers 15 residues. Germline V CDR1 and CDR2: SGHNT, YYREEE (reference sequence). This clone was recorded once. What it binds is not known. Assays covered about 10^5 TCR templates per sample. Using immunoSEQ multiplex PCR, the repertoire was profiled, and TCRdb retains in-frame clones only, with some absent. Of over 60,000 clones in the sample, about 89% were seen once. The chain carries TRBV5-4 and TRBJ2-2; 8 positions match TRBD1. The sequencing sample was made of CD8+ T cells sorted from blood. This TCR was sampled from a human donor in good health. CDR3 nucleotide sequence: TGTGCCAGCAGCTTGGAGGACAGGGCGGGCGGGGAGCTGTTTTTT. This translates into CASSLEDRAGGELFF.